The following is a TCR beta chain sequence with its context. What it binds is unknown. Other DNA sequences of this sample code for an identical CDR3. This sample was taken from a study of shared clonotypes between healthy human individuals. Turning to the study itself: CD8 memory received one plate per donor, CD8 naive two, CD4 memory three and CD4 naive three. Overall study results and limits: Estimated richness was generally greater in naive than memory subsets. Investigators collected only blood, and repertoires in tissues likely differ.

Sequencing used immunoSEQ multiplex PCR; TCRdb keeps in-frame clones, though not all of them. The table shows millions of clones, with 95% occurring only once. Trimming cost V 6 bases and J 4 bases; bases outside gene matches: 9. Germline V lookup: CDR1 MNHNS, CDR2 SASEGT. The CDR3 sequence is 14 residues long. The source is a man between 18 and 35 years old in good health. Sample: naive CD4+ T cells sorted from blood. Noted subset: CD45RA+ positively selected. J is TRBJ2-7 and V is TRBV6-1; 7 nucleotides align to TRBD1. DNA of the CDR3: TGTGCCAGCAGACTAGACAGGGCCTCGTACGAGCAGTACTTC. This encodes CASRLDRASYEQYF.